This entry features one T cell receptor (beta chain) sequence. Its antigen is undetermined. Germline CDR1 is MGHDK and CDR2 is SYGVNS. The length of the CDR3 is 15 residues. The V segment lost 3 bases and the J segment 3 bases; nucleotides outside the gene matches: 6. These data come from a study of T-cell memory formation after mild COVID-19. Whole-study findings and limits: A balance of CD4 and CD8 characterized clones contracting day 15 to 85, whereas later expanders leaned CD4+.

TCRdb ran MiXCR on the 5' RACE reads and lists one entry per CDR3 protein. Of hundreds of thousands of distinct CDR3 sequences in the sample, approximately 16% were seen once. This chain connects TRBV25-1 to TRBJ2-3; 7 bases agree with TRBD2. This clonotype was obtained from a man aged 18 to 29 who had mild COVID-19 (a few samples of this study predate the infection). Cell type and time point are not known. The sample comprised PBMCs or a T cell subset sorted from them (not recorded which). This CDR3 reads CASSEGRGETDTQYF. The CDR3 DNA is TGTGCCAGCAGTGAGGGTCGGGGGGAAACAGATACGCAGTATTTT.